These T cell receptor beta chains were read from a single sample in a study of vaccination effects on CD4 cells after COVID-19. No antigen has been assigned to these receptors. Assay used: immunoSEQ multiplex PCR; TCRdb lists only in-frame clones, some missing. Of tens of thousands of clones in the sample, about 71% were seen once. The sample in question was CD4+ T cells from PBMCs cultured with HCoV-OC43 spike peptides, obtained before COVID-19 vaccination. The receptors here all came from a human donor who received a COVID-19 vaccine. Each CDR3 is given with its conserved first and last residue. D genes are given only for firm matches. Clone size is given for some rows only: seen once, a few or many times, or a class if the clone is expanded.

clone_size	d_call	v_call	j_call	cdr3_aa	cdr3_nt
-	TRBD1	TRBV11-2	TRBJ2-5	CASSLGQGLGEETQYF	TGTGCCAGCAGCCTGGGACAGGGGTTGGGGGAAGAGACCCAGTACTTC
-	-	TRBV18	TRBJ2-5	CASSPVDLYQETQYF	TGTGCCAGCTCACCGGTGGACTTGTACCAAGAGACCCAGTACTTC
-	TRBD2	TRBV7-9	TRBJ2-4	CASSLGLAGLAKNIQYF	TGTGCCAGCAGCCTGGGACTAGCGGGACTAGCCAAAAACATTCAGTACTTC
-	TRBD1	TRBV6-1	TRBJ1-2	CASSEALGQGGTFDYGYTF	TGTGCCAGCAGTGAAGCACTGGGACAGGGGGGGACCTTCGACTATGGCTACACCTTC
-	-	TRBV7-9	TRBJ1-2	CASSLWGGGYTF	TGTGCCAGCAGCTTATGGGGTGGCGGCTACACCTTC
-	TRBD1	TRBV6-6	TRBJ1-5	CARECSGGVGNQPQHF	TGTGCCAGGGAGTGTTCAGGGGGCGTCGGCAATCAGCCCCAGCATTTT
once	TRBD1	TRBV28	TRBJ1-1	CASSFPGTGNTEAFF	TGTGCCAGCAGTTTCCCCGGGACAGGGAACACTGAAGCTTTCTTT
once	-	TRBV13	TRBJ2-1	CASSTQGPPNEQFF	TGTGCCAGCAGCACCCAGGGCCCGCCGAATGAGCAGTTCTTC
-	-	TRBV24-1	TRBJ2-5	CATSDLQEGRQAVQETQYF	TGTGCCACCAGTGATTTGCAAGAGGGGAGACAGGCGGTACAAGAGACCCAGTACTTC
few	-	TRBV5-1	TRBJ1-3	CASSLGRDTFSGNTIYF	TGCGCCAGCAGCCTCGGCCGGGACACGTTCTCTGGAAACACCATATATTTT
-	-	TRBV5-1	TRBJ1-2	CASSFGQSQYGYTF	TGCGCCAGCAGCTTCGGACAGTCCCAATATGGCTACACCTTC
-	-	TRBV2	TRBJ1-5	CASTRSVYQPQHF	TGTGCCAGCACCCGATCCGTTTATCAGCCCCAGCATTTT
-	-	TRBV6-5	TRBJ2-1	CASSSGQGGRGGEQFF	TGTGCCAGCAGTTCTGGACAGGGCGGACGGGGGGGAGAGCAGTTCTTC
-	-	TRBV7-2	TRBJ1-1	CASSLVQKGTEAFF	TGTGCCAGCAGCTTAGTACAGAAGGGGACTGAAGCTTTCTTT
-	-	TRBV12-5	TRBJ1-1	CASGLVSGGSSRTEAFF	TGTGCTAGTGGTTTGGTTTCGGGGGGCTCCTCGAGGACTGAAGCTTTCTTT
-	-	TRBV7-2	TRBJ2-5	CASSLGGYQETQYF	TGTGCCAGCAGCTTAGGCGGCTACCAAGAGACCCAGTACTTC
once	TRBD1	TRBV5-4	TRBJ2-5	CASSFSPPGQGKETQYF	TGTGCCAGCAGCTTCTCCCCACCGGGACAGGGGAAAGAGACCCAGTACTTC
-	-	TRBV2	TRBJ1-1	CASRTGLNTEAFF	TGTGCCAGCAGGACGGGCCTGAACACTGAAGCTTTCTTT
-	-	TRBV2	TRBJ1-2	CASSDVYGYTF	TGTGCCAGCAGTGATGTCTATGGCTACACCTTC
-	TRBD1	TRBV7-9	TRBJ1-2	CASSLGTGQGNYGYTF	TGTGCCAGCAGCTTAGGAACGGGACAGGGTAACTATGGCTACACCTTC
-	-	TRBV3-1/TRBV3-2	TRBJ2-5	CASSQNGHKETQYF	TGTGCCAGCAGCCAAAACGGACATAAAGAGACCCAGTACTTC
-	-	TRBV10-1	TRBJ1-2	CASSGGRTWDYGYTF	TGCGCCAGCAGTGGAGGAAGAACCTGGGACTATGGCTACACCTTC
-	-	TRBV6-5	TRBJ1-2	CASTDSRGYTF	TGTGCCAGCACCGATAGCCGTGGCTACACCTTC
-	TRBD1	TRBV30	TRBJ2-5	CAWSWTGEGKTQYF	TGTGCCTGGAGTTGGACAGGGGAAGGAAAGACCCAGTACTTC
-	-	TRBV24-1	TRBJ2-5	CATQVTRGETQYF	TGTGCCACCCAAGTGACGCGAGGGGAGACCCAGTACTTC
-	TRBD1	TRBV9	TRBJ2-1	CASSVVRTGGYNEQFF	TGTGCCAGCAGCGTAGTAAGGACAGGGGGCTACAATGAGCAGTTCTTC
-	TRBD2	TRBV5-1	TRBJ2-5	CASSPWTSGGAGQEETQYF	TGCGCCAGCAGCCCATGGACTAGCGGGGGGGCGGGCCAAGAAGAGACCCAGTACTTC
-	TRBD1	TRBV18	TRBJ2-5	CASSPPQGLRETQYF	TGTGCCAGCTCACCACCACAGGGGTTGCGAGAGACCCAGTACTTC
-	-	TRBV27	TRBJ1-4	CASTLTGKGGKLFF	TGTGCCAGCACCCTTACAGGGAAAGGCGGAAAACTGTTTTTT
few	-	TRBV7-3	TRBJ1-6	CASSLWPGNSPLHF	TGTGCCAGCAGCTTATGGCCCGGAAATTCACCCCTCCACTTT
-	-	TRBV3-1/TRBV3-2	TRBJ1-4	CASGEKEKLFF	TGTGCCAGCGGGGAGAAAGAAAAACTGTTTTTT
-	-	TRBV6-5	TRBJ2-1	CASSPQTGNEQFF	TGTGCCAGCAGTCCCCAAACTGGCAATGAGCAGTTCTTC
-	TRBD1	TRBV10-3	TRBJ1-1	CAISASTGGASEAFF	TGTGCCATCAGTGCGTCGACAGGGGGCGCGTCTGAAGCTTTCTTT
-	-	TRBV2	TRBJ1-5	CASSATENQPQHF	TGTGCCAGCAGTGCGACCGAGAATCAGCCCCAGCATTTT
-	TRBD2	TRBV19	TRBJ2-5	CASSIGTSGVETQYF	TGTGCCAGTAGTATAGGCACTAGCGGGGTTGAGACCCAGTACTTC
-	-	TRBV5-1	TRBJ2-3	CASSLTFITDTQYF	TGCGCCAGCAGCTTGACTTTTATCACAGATACGCAGTATTTT
-	-	TRBV28	TRBJ2-3	CASTLTDTQYF	TGTGCCAGCACCTTAACAGATACGCAGTATTTT
few	-	TRBV7-9	TRBJ2-1	CASSSRNEQFF	TGTGCCAGCAGCTCTCGTAATGAGCAGTTCTTC
-	-	TRBV19	TRBJ1-4	CATGEDRWNEKLFF	TGTGCCACCGGGGAAGACAGGTGGAATGAAAAACTGTTTTTT
-	-	TRBV30	TRBJ1-2	CAWGRTGYTF	TGTGCCTGGGGCAGGACCGGCTACACCTTC
-	-	TRBV10-3	TRBJ1-1	CAISEQLNTEAFF	TGTGCCATCAGCGAACAACTGAACACTGAAGCTTTCTTT
-	-	TRBV5-1	TRBJ2-2	CASSLYAQNTGELFF	TGCGCCAGCAGCTTGTACGCCCAGAACACCGGGGAGCTGTTTTTT
-	TRBD1	TRBV18	TRBJ1-3	CASSPLGQDSGNTIYF	TGTGCCAGCTCACCACTTGGACAGGACTCTGGAAACACCATATATTTT
few	TRBD1	TRBV4-1	TRBJ2-1	CASSIGTGAYNEQFF	TGCGCCAGCAGCATCGGGACAGGGGCCTACAATGAGCAGTTCTTC
-	TRBD1	TRBV27	TRBJ2-5	CASSLKTYMAGTGGGETQYF	TGTGCCAGCAGTTTAAAAACGTACATGGCCGGGACAGGGGGCGGAGAGACCCAGTACTTC
-	-	TRBV12-3/TRBV12-4	TRBJ2-3	CASSPTDTQYF	TGTGCCAGCAGTCCCACAGATACGCAGTATTTT
few	-	TRBV24-1	TRBJ1-2	CATSDPGQPNYGYTF	TGTGCCACCAGTGACCCAGGACAACCTAACTATGGCTACACCTTC
-	-	TRBV27	TRBJ2-2	CASSDRAYDPRELFF	TGTGCCAGCAGTGATCGGGCTTACGACCCGAGGGAGCTGTTTTTT
-	-	TRBV4-1	TRBJ1-4	CASSQSATNEKLFF	TGCGCCAGCAGCCAAAGTGCAACTAATGAAAAACTGTTTTTT
-	TRBD2	TRBV7-8	TRBJ2-5	CASSKILAGGLVTQYF	TGTGCCAGCAGCAAGATATTAGCGGGGGGGCTCGTGACCCAGTACTTC
-	TRBD1	TRBV20-1	TRBJ1-5	CSASYGQGGQPQHF	TGCAGTGCTAGTTACGGACAGGGCGGCCAGCCCCAGCATTTT
-	TRBD1	TRBV6-5	TRBJ2-1	CASRGTGGNEQFF	TGTGCCAGCAGAGGGACAGGGGGCAATGAGCAGTTCTTC